The clone carrying this TCR beta chain came up many times. What it recognizes is unknown. This entry belongs to a study of CD8 T cells in ankylosing spondylitis. Via MiXCR, TCRdb re-called the 5' RACE reads, giving one row per CDR3 protein. Of about 130,000 distinct CDR3 sequences detected, approximately 10% appear once; the ten largest clones hold roughly 4.5%. V lost 2 bases, J lost 7 bases, and 6 bases lay in between. CDR1 and CDR2 from the germline V gene are SGHRS and YFSETQ. This CDR3 is built from 12 residues. General study findings and limits: It was reported that disease-linked clones were significantly enriched in matched ankylosing spondylitis synovial fluid. There was a TCR beta motif, made of eight highly homologous variants, that appeared characteristic of ankylosing spondylitis blood. As for the disease-linked clones, they showed a CD8+ phenotype and occurred at relatively low frequencies in peripheral blood.

This clonotype was sampled from a female donor with ankylosing spondylitis or in good health (not recorded which). Sequenced input: blood, either unsorted or a sorted T cell fraction (not recorded which). The chain joins TRBV5-1 to TRBJ2-2; D not certain. The CDR3 is CASSFEFGELFF. The CDR3, as DNA: TGCGCCAGCAGCTTCGAGTTCGGGGAGCTGTTTTTT.